This T cell receptor (beta chain) is drawn from a study of T cells expressing NK-cell markers. Study background: Sorted CD3+CD56+NKG2C+, CD3+CD56+NKG2C- and CD3+CD56-NKG2C+ T-cell subsets were beta-chain profiled. Overall study results and limits: Topping the CD3+CD56-NKG2C+ fraction as well were these clonotypes, in a few donors. Six donors carried dominant NKG2C+ clonotypes that made up about 1.0-7.0% of their CD8+ T cells.

The CDR3 extends over 15 amino acids. CDR1 and CDR2 from the germline V gene are DFQATT and SNEGSKA (reference sequence). TCRdb reprocessed the 5' RACE reads; each CDR3 protein has one entry and no DNA is given. Its table lists 200,000 to 300,000 distinct CDR3 sequences. Comment on this clonotype: Its matching antigen is unknown.

Material for sequencing was blood T cells: a sorted CD56 or NKG2C T cell subset, CD4+ or CD8+ T cells, or bulk PBMC T cells (not recorded which). This receptor was identified in a man in his late teens or twenties in good health. This rearrangement joins TRBV20-1 to TRBJ2-3. This chain's CDR3 is CSARFRRYGADTQYF.